Sequencing of this T cell receptor beta chain was carried out in a study of CXCR3-negative and CXCR3-positive naive CD8 T cells. General study points: TRBV-TRBJ usage was alike in naive CXCR3-negative and CXCR3-positive cells but differed in memory cells.

Points on this clonotype: Its target is not known.

Libraries were UMI-labeled 5' RACE TRB cDNA. TCRdb reprocessed the 5' RACE reads and stores each CDR3 protein as one record, lacking DNA. The clone table shows 30,000 to 40,000 distinct CDR3 sequences, with the ten largest holding 13% to 15%. The germline V gene has CDR1 SGHTA and CDR2 FQGNSA. The CDR3 loop spans 17 amino acids. The sequenced material came from memory CD8+ T cells from blood. The source is a human donor in good health. Some clones in this sample may be carry-over from other donors' samples. This chain connects TRBV7-2 to TRBJ2-5; TCRdb returns TRBD2, unconfirmable since there is no DNA. CDR3 loop: CASSPGLAGGLQETQYF.